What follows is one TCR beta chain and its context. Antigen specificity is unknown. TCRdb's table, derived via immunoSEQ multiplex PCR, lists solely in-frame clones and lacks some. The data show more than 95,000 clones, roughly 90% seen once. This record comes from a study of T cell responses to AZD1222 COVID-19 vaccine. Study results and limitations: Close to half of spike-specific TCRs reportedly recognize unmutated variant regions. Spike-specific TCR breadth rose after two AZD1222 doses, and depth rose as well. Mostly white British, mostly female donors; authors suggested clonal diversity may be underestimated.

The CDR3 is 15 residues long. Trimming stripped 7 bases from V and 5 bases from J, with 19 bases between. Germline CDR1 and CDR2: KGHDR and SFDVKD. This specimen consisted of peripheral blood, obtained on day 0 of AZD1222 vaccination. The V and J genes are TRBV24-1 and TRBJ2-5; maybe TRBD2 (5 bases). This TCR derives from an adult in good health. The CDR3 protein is CATRETGPGGETQYF. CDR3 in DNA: TGTGCCACCAGAGAAACCGGGCCCGGCGGGGAGACCCAGTACTTC.